The next 20 T cell receptor beta chains were all read from a single sample in a study of shared clonotypes between healthy human individuals. Repertoires were generated with immunoSEQ multiplex PCR, while TCRdb's copy carries only in-frame clones and drops some. There are some 2,100,000 clones in the sample; approximately 94% occur only once, and over 0.1% lies in the top ten. Sequencing input: naive CD4+ T cells sorted from blood. Subset meaning: CD45RA+ positively selected. The receptors shown here come from a man between 18 and 35 years old in good health.

V is TRBV7-2 and J is TRBJ2-7; TRBD2 matches 13 bases. Germline-derived CDR1 and CDR2 are SGHTA and FQGNSA. The CDR3 runs 16 residues. V lost 5 bases, J lost 2 bases, and 6 bases stayed unmatched. The CDR3 nucleotides read TGTGCCAGCAGCGAGGGACTAGCGGGACTTCCCTACGAGCAGTACTTC. This sequence encodes CASSEGLAGLPYEQYF.

This rearrangement joins TRBV30 to TRBJ2-5; no firm D call. Trimming pared 0 bases from V and 4 bases from J, leaving 12 bases between. Per germline, CDR1 GTSNPN and CDR2 SVGIG (reference sequence). The CDR3 loop spans 14 amino acids. The CDR3 bases are TGTGCCTGGAGTGTACGGGTCGCGTTAGAGACCCAGTACTTC. It is translated as CAWSVRVALETQYF. Based on the CDR3 plus reference TRBV30 and TRBJ2-5, the full variable domain is SQTIHQWPATLVQPVGSPLSLECTVEGTSNPNLYWYRQAAGRGLQLLFYSVGIGQISSEVPQNLSASRPQDRQFILSSKKLLLSDSGFYLCAWSVRVALETQYFGPGTRLLVL.

The V gene is TRBV11-2, the J gene TRBJ2-7; 10 bases align to TRBD2. CDR1 is SGHAT, CDR2 FQNNGV, per germline. Germline trimming cut 2 bases from V and 2 bases from J; bases unmatched to any gene: 6. The CDR3 has 16 residues. The CDR3 coding sequence is TGTGCCAGCAGCTTATTGGCTAGCGGGAGTGCCTACGAGCAGTACTTC. This translates into CASSLLASGSAYEQYF.

In regard to this clone: This CDR3 is also generated by other DNA sequences in the sample. This sequence joins TRBV7-2 and TRBJ2-3; D is unresolved. Germline CDR1 is SGHTA and CDR2 is FQGNSA. The CDR3 runs 14 residues. The V end was cut by 0 bases, the J end by 2 bases, with 6 bases between. CDR3 amino acids: CASSLAGNTDTQYF. The CDR3 bases are TGTGCCAGCAGCTTAGCGGGTAACACAGATACGCAGTATTTT.

The chain employs TRBV5-1 and TRBJ2-7; maybe TRBD1 (6 bases). V was clipped by 4 bases and J by 7 bases, with 24 bases between them. From germline, CDR1 is SGHRS and CDR2 YFSETQ. The length of the CDR3 is 16 residues. Written as DNA, the CDR3 is TGCGCCAGCAGCAGCCTCCGGGCCCAGGGAAGGGGGGAGCAGTACTTC. Protein: CASSSLRAQGRGEQYF.

This clone occurred once. This sequence joins TRBV5-1 and TRBJ2-4; 7 bases match TRBD1. The germline gives CDR1 SGHRS, CDR2 YFSETQ. The CDR3 runs to 15 residues. V trimming: 5 bases; J trimming: 1 base; junction bases outside the gene matches: 6. The DNA for the CDR3 is TGCGCCAGCAGTCAGACAGGGAAGGCCAAAAACATTCAGTACTTC. It is translated as CASSQTGKAKNIQYF.

This chain links TRBV6-1 with TRBJ2-1, with a possible D match to TRBD2 (6 bases). The CDR3 loop spans 13 amino acids. Looked up from germline, CDR1 is MNHNS and CDR2 is SASEGT. V was clipped by 7 bases and J by 7 bases, with 14 bases between them. Written as DNA, the CDR3 is TGTGCCAGCACCGGGGGATCGGTGAATGAGCAGTTCTTC. It translates to CASTGGSVNEQFF.

As to this clone: Additional DNA sequences in this sample encode the identical CDR3. The chain combines TRBV14 with TRBJ1-2; 9 bases are shared with TRBD1. The V gene end was trimmed by 4 bases and the J gene end by 5 bases; junction bases not matched to a gene: 5. The CDR3 totals 14 residues. Germline loops: CDR1 SGHDN, CDR2 FVKESK. CDR3 residues: CASSPGQGSYGYTF. CDR3 sequence (DNA): TGTGCCAGCAGCCCGGGACAGGGCTCTTATGGCTACACCTTC.

The chain uses TRBV6-5 and TRBJ2-1; 9 nucleotides match TRBD2. This CDR3 has 16 amino acids. The germline V gene encodes CDR1 MNHEY and CDR2 SVGAGI. V dropped 4 bases and J dropped 4; count of bases not matched to a gene: 8. In nucleotides, the CDR3 is TGTGCCAGCAGTTTCGATAGCGGGAGCTTTTACAATGAGCAGTTCTTC. Translated: CASSFDSGSFYNEQFF.

The CDR3 here is CASSQDRHFGQAIRNTIYF. The CDR3 DNA follows: TGCGCCAGCAGCCAAGATAGGCATTTCGGACAGGCGATTAGAAACACCATATATTTT. The chain employs TRBV4-1 and TRBJ1-3, with TRBD1 matching 7 bases. CDR1 and CDR2 from the germline V gene are MGHRA and YSYEKL. Trimming removed 0 bases from V and 5 bases from J; junction bases left unmatched: 16. The CDR3 consists of 19 residues.

The rearrangement joins TRBV7-9 to TRBJ2-1; D could derive from TRBD1 or TRBD2 (5 bases each). Germline CDR1 is SEHNR and CDR2 is FQNEAQ (reference sequence). Trimming left V 4 bases short and J 4 bases short, with 14 bases between. CDR3 length: 15 residues. The CDR3 DNA sequence: TGTGCCAGCAGCTCTCCGGAGTGGGGGTACAATGAGCAGTTCTTC. It is translated as CASSSPEWGYNEQFF.

V is TRBV7-9 and J is TRBJ1-2; 10 nucleotides match TRBD1. V lost 2 bases and J lost 2; bases outside the gene matches: 2. The CDR3 has 15 amino acids. Germline values: CDR1 SEHNR, CDR2 FQNEAQ (reference sequence). The CDR3 sequence is CASSLPDRGNYGYTF. CDR3 DNA sequence: TGTGCCAGCAGCTTACCGGACAGGGGGAACTATGGCTACACCTTC.

The chain joins TRBV9 to TRBJ2-3, with unresolved D. The CDR3 sequence is 14 residues long. With 4 bases removed from V and 0 bases from J, the gap between germline ends came to 9 bases. Germline CDR1 and CDR2: SGDLS and YYNGEE. CDR3 coding DNA: TGTGCCAGCAGCATTAGGGCTAGCACAGATACGCAGTATTTT. Its translation is CASSIRASTDTQYF. The full variable domain, with the rest looked up from reference TRBV9 and TRBJ2-3, is DSGVTQTPKHLITATGQRVTLRCSPRSGDLSVYWYQQSLDQGLQFLIQYYNGEERAKGNILERFSAQQFPDLHSELNLSSLELGDSALYFCASSIRASTDTQYFGPGTRLTVL.

The chain carries TRBV25-1 and TRBJ2-7, with 12 positions matching TRBD1. V was pared by 4 bases and J by 1 base, with 5 bases of the junction left unmatched. The CDR3 totals 16 residues. Germline V gene lookup returns CDR1 MGHDK and CDR2 SYGVNS. As DNA, the CDR3 is TGTGCCAGCAGTGCGGGACAGGGGGCTCCATCCTACGAGCAGTACTTC. Its protein product is CASSAGQGAPSYEQYF.

This clone was detected only once. This chain connects TRBV27 to TRBJ1-5; 8 bases map to TRBD1. With V trimmed by 5 bases and J by 11 bases, 8 bases remained unmatched. The CDR3 runs 13 residues. Germline lookup yields CDR1 MNHEY and CDR2 SMNVEV (reference sequence). CDR3 residues: CASSPQGVGAQHF. For the CDR3, the DNA is TGTGCCAGCAGTCCACAGGGGGTTGGAGCCCAGCATTTT.

This chain links TRBV29-1 with TRBJ2-7; 8 positions agree with TRBD2. With V trimmed by 6 bases and J by 2 bases, 9 bases remained unmatched. The CDR3 runs to 14 residues. The germline gives CDR1 SQVTM, CDR2 ANQGSEA. Here the CDR3 DNA reads TGCAGCGTCCAAGGGACTAGATTCCCCTACGAGCAGTACTTC. It codes for CSVQGTRFPYEQYF.

This rearrangement joins TRBV6-5 to TRBJ1-2; D is possibly TRBD1 (5 bases). The length of the CDR3 is 15 residues. Germline lookup yields CDR1 MNHEY and CDR2 SVGAGI. Trimming took off 0 bases at V and 6 bases at J, with 14 bases between the two ends. The CDR3 DNA reads as TGTGCCAGCAGTTACTCGCGGGACTCCGGGCATGGCTACACCTTC. It codes for CASSYSRDSGHGYTF.

V is TRBV5-4 and J is TRBJ2-5; D is undetermined. Germline V gives CDR1 SGHNT, CDR2 YYREEE (reference sequence). The CDR3 sequence is 13 residues long. Trimming cost V 4 bases and J 2 bases, with 9 bases left between them. Here the CDR3 reads CASSVGSQETQYF. As DNA, the CDR3 is TGTGCCAGCAGCGTAGGGTCGCAAGAGACCCAGTACTTC.

V is TRBV2 and J is TRBJ2-5; 7 bases match TRBD2. This CDR3 contains 14 residues. CDR1 SNHLY and CDR2 FYNNEI come from the germline V gene. V trimming: 4 bases; J trimming: 5 bases; junction bases outside the gene matches: 7. DNA for the CDR3: TGTGCCAGCAGTGGTCGGACTAGGTCGGAGACCCAGTACTTC. Protein sequence: CASSGRTRSETQYF.

In its sample, this clone was seen once. CDR3 loop: CASSSLGTGPFF. The DNA of the CDR3 is TGTGCCAGCAGTTCATTAGGGACAGGGCCTTTCTTT. The genes are TRBV6-6 and TRBJ1-1; 9 positions match TRBD1. V shed 4 bases, J shed 12 bases, and the junction held 6 bases outside the gene matches. CDR3 length equals 12 residues. Per the germline V gene, CDR1 is MNHNY and CDR2 is SVGAGI (reference sequence).